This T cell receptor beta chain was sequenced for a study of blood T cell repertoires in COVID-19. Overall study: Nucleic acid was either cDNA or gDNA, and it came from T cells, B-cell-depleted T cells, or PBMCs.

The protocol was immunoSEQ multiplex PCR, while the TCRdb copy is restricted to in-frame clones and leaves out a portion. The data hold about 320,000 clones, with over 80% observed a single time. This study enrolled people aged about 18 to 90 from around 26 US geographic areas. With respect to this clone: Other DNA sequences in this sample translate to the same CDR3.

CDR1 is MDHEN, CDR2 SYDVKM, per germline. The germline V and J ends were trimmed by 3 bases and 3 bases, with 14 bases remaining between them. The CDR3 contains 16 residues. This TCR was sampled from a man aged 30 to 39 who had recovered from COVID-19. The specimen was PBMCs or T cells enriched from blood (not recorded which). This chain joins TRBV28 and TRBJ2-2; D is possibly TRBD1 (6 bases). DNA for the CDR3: TGTGCCAGCAGTTTGTCGTACAGGGAAGACACCGGGGAGCTGTTTTTT. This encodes CASSLSYREDTGELFF.